Listed below are T cell receptor beta chains from one sample, sequenced in a study of control samples from healthy donors and cancer patients. Some clones are missing from TCRdb's copy, which holds only in-frame ones; the method was immunoSEQ multiplex PCR. This table holds about 55,000 clones, approximately 85% found once. The sample was blood. The receptors stem from a man aged 45-65 years in good health. The CDR3 runs from the conserved cysteine through the conserved F or W. D genes are given only for firm matches. Some rows mark clone size as missing; the rest say once, few, many or name a class of expanded clone.

j_call v_call d_call clone_size cdr3_nt cdr3_aa
TRBJ2-1 TRBV19 TRBD2 . TGTGCCAGTTCCCCAGGGACTAGCGGATGGAATGAGCAGTTCTTC CASSPGTSGWNEQFF
TRBJ2-5 TRBV7-8 TRBD1 . TGTGCCAGCAGCTTAGGTACAGGGGAGGAGACCCAGTACTTC CASSLGTGEETQYF
TRBJ2-7 TRBV6-6 . . TGTGCCAGCAGCTACTCGGGGGACAGAGACGAGCAGTACTTC CASSYSGDRDEQYF
TRBJ1-3 TRBV5-1 . . TGCGCCAGCAGCGCTGGGAACAGCGGAAACACCATATATTTT CASSAGNSGNTIYF
TRBJ1-4 TRBV7-9 TRBD1 . TGTGCCAGCAGCTTGGGGACAGACGGTGAAAAACTGTTTTTT CASSLGTDGEKLFF
TRBJ2-5 TRBV29-1 TRBD2 . TGCAGCTCCCGGGGGGAAGAGACCCAGTACTTC CSSRGEETQYF
TRBJ1-3 TRBV13 TRBD1 . TGTGCCAGCAGCTCGGGACAGGGGGCCCCCTCTGGAAACACCATATATTTT CASSSGQGAPSGNTIYF
TRBJ2-5 TRBV27 . . TGTGCCAGCAGTTACCAGGAGAGTTGGACCCAGTACTTC CASSYQESWTQYF
TRBJ1-5 TRBV19 . . TGTGCCAGTAGTATACCCCAGGGATGGCAGCCCCAGCATTTT CASSIPQGWQPQHF
TRBJ1-5 TRBV7-9 . . TGTGCCAGCAGCCAAATAGGGAGCAATCAGCCCCAGCATTTT CASSQIGSNQPQHF
TRBJ1-3 TRBV2 TRBD1 . TGTGCCAGCAGTGAAGCCTGGACAGGGCGAAACACCATATATTTT CASSEAWTGRNTIYF
TRBJ2-1 TRBV28 . . TGTGGGGCGGGACAGTCCTACAATGAGCAGTTCTTC CGAGQSYNEQFF
TRBJ1-1 TRBV7-9 . . TGTGCCAGCAGCTCAGGGGTCATGAACACTGAAGCTTTCTTT CASSSGVMNTEAFF
TRBJ2-2 TRBV5-4 TRBD1 once TGTGCCAGCAGCTCAGAAGGACAGGTCCTCTCAGAGCTGTTTTTT CASSSEGQVLSELFF
TRBJ2-7 TRBV3-1/TRBV3-2 . . TGTGCCAGCAGCCAGTGGGAGACCTCCTACGAGCAGTACTTC CASSQWETSYEQYF
TRBJ2-7 TRBV3-1/TRBV3-2 TRBD2 . TGTGCCAGCAGCCTTCTGACTAGCGGGAGTTACGAGCAGTACTTC CASSLLTSGSYEQYF
TRBJ2-7 TRBV27 . once TGTGCCAGCAGTTATCAGCGGTACTACGAGCAGTACTTC CASSYQRYYEQYF
TRBJ1-3 TRBV7-2 . . TGTGCCAGCAGCTTAGGCGGGTCGGGGGCTAGCTCTGGAAACACCATATATTTT CASSLGGSGASSGNTIYF
TRBJ2-7 TRBV2 . . TGTGCCAGCAGCTTATCCCACGAGCAGTACTTC CASSLSHEQYF
TRBJ1-5 TRBV6-1 . . TGTGCCAGCAGTGAACTGGGGGGAGACAATCAGCCCCAGCATTTT CASSELGGDNQPQHF
TRBJ2-1 TRBV3-1/TRBV3-2 . . TGTGCCAGCGGAACTCACCTCGTCCGGGGTGTCGTGCTCTTC CASGTHLVRGVVLF